The next 23 T cell receptor beta chains were all read from a single sample in a study of post-analysis software for immune sequencing data. Study-wide results and limits: The five TRBV segments detected at higher frequency in patients than in controls included TRBV5-6, TRBV5-1 and TRBV20-1.

Their target antigens are unknown. Unique molecular identifiers were built into the TCR beta cDNA libraries. TCRdb re-derived calls from the PCR reads in MiXCR, one entry per CDR3 protein. The data contain 380,000 or so distinct CDR3 sequences, less than 40% of them singletons. Source material: blood. The source is a girl aged 10 to 17 with multiple sclerosis.

The chain uses TRBV3-1 and TRBJ2-5; 9 nucleotides align to TRBD1. With V trimmed by 4 bases and J by 11 bases, 5 bases remained unmatched. The CDR3 has 12 amino acids. The germline V gene has CDR1 LGHDT and CDR2 YNNKEL (reference sequence). Here the CDR3 reads CASSPQGAKQYF. In DNA, the CDR3 is TGTGCCAGCAGCCCACAGGGGGCGAAGCAGTACTTC.

The chain is built from TRBV28 and TRBJ2-3; 7 nucleotides match TRBD1. Germline trimming cut 8 bases from V and 1 base from J; bases unmatched to any gene: 9. The germline CDR1 and CDR2 sequences are MDHEN and SYDVKM. The CDR3 runs to 15 residues. CDR3: CASRSRQGRTDTQYF. The CDR3 nucleotides read TGTGCCAGCCGATCCCGACAGGGCCGCACAGATACGCAGTATTTT.

This clonotype has a single count. In DNA form, the CDR3 reads TGTGCCAGCAGCCACGGACAGCGCATGAACACTGAAGCTTTCTTT. This codes for CASSHGQRMNTEAFF. The gene calls are TRBV7-9 and TRBJ1-1; TRBD1 is a possible D gene (6 bases). Between the trimmed V and J ends, which lost 5 bases and 0 bases, there was a span of 13 bases. The CDR3 is 15 amino acids. From germline, CDR1 is SEHNR and CDR2 FQNEAQ (reference sequence). Full variable domain (remainder filled in from reference TRBV7-9 and TRBJ1-1): DTGVSQNPRHKITKRGQNVTFRCDPISEHNRLYWYRQTLGQGPEFLTYFQNEAQLEKSRLLSDRFSAERPKGSFSTLEIQRTEQGDSAMYLCASSHGQRMNTEAFFGQGTRLTVV.

This clonotype was detected only a few times. The chain carries TRBV24-1 and TRBJ1-2; unclear D gene. This CDR3 has 16 residues. Germline V gene sequence: CDR1 KGHDR, CDR2 SFDVKD. Trimming took 3 bases from V and 4 from J, leaving 17 bases between them. CDR3 nucleotide sequence: TGTGCCACCAGTGATCCGTCCGCAGGAGCCTCCTATGGCTACACCTTC. This translates into CATSDPSAGASYGYTF.

In its sample, this clonotype was seen a few times. The CDR3 sequence is CSATGTSGTYEQYF. The CDR3 bases are TGCAGTGCTACCGGGACTAGCGGCACCTACGAGCAGTACTTC. The rearrangement links TRBV20-1 to TRBJ2-7; 11 positions agree with TRBD2. Germline V gene lookup returns CDR1 DFQATT and CDR2 SNEGSKA (reference sequence). The CDR3 loop spans 14 amino acids. J gave up 2 bases and V 4 bases, and 4 bases lay outside the gene matches.

There are a few counts of this clonotype. The DNA of the CDR3 is TGCAGTGCTAGAAGACAGGGAGATGGCTACACCTTC. This codes for CSARRQGDGYTF. The chain has TRBV20-1 and TRBJ1-2, with 7 positions matching TRBD1. CDR3 length: 12 residues. Germline CDR1 reads DFQATT; CDR2 reads SNEGSKA (reference sequence). J lost 6 bases, V lost 2 bases, and 3 bases had no gene match.

This clonotype was observed at least ten times. V gene TRBV11-3 combines with J gene TRBJ2-5; D is perhaps TRBD2 (7 bases). The germline gives CDR1 SGHNT, CDR2 YENEEA. Between the trimmed V and J ends, which lost 5 bases and 2 bases, there was a span of 9 bases. There are 13 residues in the CDR3. The CDR3 spells CASSEGGQETQYF. In DNA form, the CDR3 reads TGTGCCAGCAGCGAGGGGGGGCAAGAGACCCAGTACTTC.

The chain has TRBV4-1 and TRBJ2-5; 8 bases fit TRBD1. The end of the DNA aligns better with TRBJ2-7, so the J call may be wrong. Per germline, CDR1 MGHRA and CDR2 YSYEKL. The CDR3 has 14 amino acids. The CDR3 nucleotides are TGCGCCAGCAGCCAGGACAGGGAGGCCTACGAGCAGTACTTC. This translates into CASSQDREAYEQYF.

The chain is built from TRBV4-1 and TRBJ2-5, with 9 nucleotides matching TRBD2. V lost 1 base and J lost 2; bases outside the gene matches: 5. The germline gives CDR1 MGHRA, CDR2 YSYEKL. This CDR3 is 16 amino acids long. The CDR3 DNA sequence: TGCGCCAGCAGCCAAGGGGTAGCGGGGGTTCAAGAGACCCAGTACTTC. Its translation: CASSQGVAGVQETQYF.

The chain's CDR3 is CASTVGASSGEQYF. The DNA of the CDR3 is TGTGCCAGCACCGTAGGGGCATCCTCTGGCGAGCAGTACTTC. J is TRBJ2-4 and V is TRBV12-3 or TRBV12-4; a weak D match, TRBD1 (5 bases). The J call may be faulty, since TRBJ2-7 better matches the DNA end. CDR3 size: 14 residues.

In DNA form, the CDR3 reads TGCAGTGTAGCAAGGACGGCACCCTACGAGCAGTACTTC. Protein product: CSVARTAPYEQYF. The J gene is TRBJ2-7, the V gene TRBV20-1; D unresolved. This CDR3 has 13 amino acids. The germline CDR1 and CDR2 sequences are DFQATT and SNEGSKA (reference sequence). V was pared by 7 bases and J by 2 bases, with 15 bases between.

The chain recombines TRBV11-2 with TRBJ2-1; 12 bases are a match to TRBD2. CDR3 length: 19 amino acids. Looked up from germline, CDR1 is SGHAT and CDR2 is FQNNGV. The junction had 16 bases not matched to a gene; V was cut back by 5 bases and J by 5 bases. CDR3 sequence: CASSPRPTSGRHPHNEQFF. The DNA for the CDR3 is TGTGCCAGCAGCCCCCGCCCGACTAGCGGGAGACACCCCCACAATGAGCAGTTCTTC.

This clonotype has more than one count but fewer than ten. The chain recombines TRBV6-2 or TRBV6-3 with TRBJ1-6, with D unresolved. The CDR3 is 18 amino acids. The germline V gene encodes CDR1 MNHEY and CDR2 SVGEGT. The V and J ends lost 2 bases and 4 bases respectively, with 18 bases between them. The CDR3 DNA sequence: TGTGCCAGCAGTTACGACCGAGACCCCGATCAATATAATTCACCCCTCCACTTT. This translates into CASSYDRDPDQYNSPLHF.

This clonotype was detected only a few times. The chain has TRBV11-2 and TRBJ2-7; D gene unclear. The CDR3 spans 13 residues. Trimming left V 5 bases short and J 6 bases short, with 14 bases between. The germline CDR1 and CDR2 sequences are SGHAT and FQNNGV. The CDR3 region is CASSPGPGLEQYF. CDR3 coding DNA: TGTGCCAGCAGCCCAGGACCCGGCCTCGAGCAGTACTTC. Full variable domain (outside the CDR3, taken from reference TRBV11-2 and TRBJ2-7): EAGVAQSPRYKIIEKRQSVAFWCNPISGHATLYWYQQILGQGPKLLIQFQNNGVVDDSQLPKDRFSAERLKGVDSTLKIQPAKLEDSAVYLCASSPGPGLEQYFGPGTRLTVT.

This clonotype appeared a single time. The CDR3 carries no conserved terminal phenylalanine or tryptophan, so it likely arises from a read error. V gene TRBV12-3 or TRBV12-4 combines with J gene TRBJ2-1; maybe TRBD1 (6 bases). The CDR3 loop spans 17 amino acids. V was clipped by 2 bases and J by 5 bases, with 19 bases between them. The CDR3, as DNA: TGTGCCAGCAGTTTATACCGAACAGGGATCAAAGACAATGAGCAGTTCTGC. Protein product: CASSLYRTGIKDNEQFC.

The CDR3 DNA reads as TGTGCCAGCAGCCCCCCTAACATCGGCAATGAGCAGTTCTTC. It yields the protein CASSPPNIGNEQFF. The chain couples TRBV7-3 to TRBJ2-1; D call uncertain. V dropped 5 bases and J dropped 6 bases, with 14 bases sitting between them. The germline CDR1 and CDR2 sequences are SGHTA and FQGTGA. The CDR3 runs 14 residues.

This clonotype was seen a few times. The CDR3 loop reads CASSLGTGRRGNNTEAFF. The CDR3 coding sequence is TGTGCCAGCAGTTTAGGTACAGGGAGAAGGGGGAATAACACTGAAGCTTTCTTT. The rearrangement uses TRBV12-3 or TRBV12-4 and TRBJ1-1, with D maybe TRBD1 (6 bases). V was trimmed by 1 base and J by 2 bases, leaving 20 bases between them. The CDR3 has 18 residues.

V gene TRBV5-1 combines with J gene TRBJ1-5, with TRBD1 as a possible D gene (5 bases). Trimming stripped 4 bases from V and 0 bases from J, with 11 bases between. The V gene's germline CDR1 is SGHRS and CDR2 YFSETQ. This CDR3 contains 15 residues. The DNA for the CDR3 is TGCGCCAGCAGCCGTGAGGGGTCTAGCAATCAGCCCCAGCATTTT. Translating it yields CASSREGSSNQPQHF. Full variable domain (rest looked up from reference TRBV5-1 and TRBJ1-5): KAGVTQTPRYLIKTRGQQVTLSCSPISGHRSVSWYQQTPGQGLQFLFEYFSETQRNKGNFPGRFSGRQFSNSRSEMNVSTLELGDSALYLCASSREGSSNQPQHFGDGTRLSIL.

V and J are TRBV9 and TRBJ2-1; 9 bases are shared with TRBD2. V shed 3 bases and J 12 bases; nucleotides not matched to a gene: 13. CDR1 is SGDLS, CDR2 YYNGEE, per germline. The CDR3 has 15 residues. In nucleotides, the CDR3 is TGTGCCAGCAGCGCCAACCTAAAGACTAGCGGTTCGCAGTTCTTC. Translation gives CASSANLKTSGSQFF.

This clonotype occurred many times. The chain is built from TRBV7-3 and TRBJ1-2; D ambiguous. V was cut by 2 bases and J by 7 bases, with 11 bases left in between. Germline values: CDR1 SGHTA, CDR2 FQGTGA. CDR3 size: 13 residues. In DNA, the CDR3 is TGTGCCAGCAGCTTACCGGACCGACTTGGCTACACCTTC. The encoded protein is CASSLPDRLGYTF.

This clonotype was recorded many times. The J gene is TRBJ1-2, the V gene TRBV4-3; tentatively, D is TRBD1 (6 bases). V was cut by 3 bases and J by 3 bases, with 17 bases left in between. This CDR3 has 16 amino acids. Germline V CDR1 and CDR2: LGHNA, YSLEER. The CDR3: CASSHLAWSGDYGYTF. The CDR3, as DNA: TGCGCCAGCAGCCATCTTGCCTGGTCAGGGGACTATGGCTACACCTTC.

This chain connects TRBV12-3 or TRBV12-4 to TRBJ2-7; 7 bases map to TRBD1. Unmatched junction bases numbered 5, after V lost 5 bases and J lost 7 bases. The CDR3 consists of 12 residues. The CDR3 here is CASSRQGAEQYF. CDR3 coding DNA: TGTGCCAGCAGTAGACAGGGAGCGGAGCAGTACTTC.

CDR3 nucleotide sequence: TGTGCCAGCAGCTCGTCCCGAGGAGGCGGGCAGTTCTTC. Its protein product is CASSSSRGGGQFF. This sequence joins TRBV12-3 or TRBV12-4 and TRBJ2-1; D might be TRBD2 (5 bases). V was pared by 6 bases and J by 12 bases, with 18 bases between. The CDR3 extends over 13 amino acids.